This T cell receptor (beta chain) was observed in a study of T cell changes during pregnancy in multiple sclerosis. Some clones are missing from TCRdb's copy, which holds only in-frame ones; the method was immunoSEQ multiplex PCR. The table shows 35,000 to 50,000 clones, with roughly 87% occurring only once. CDR3 length: 16 residues. The V and J ends lost 4 bases and 11 bases, in that order; junction bases with no gene match: 14. CDR1 is SEHNR and CDR2 is FQNEAQ in the germline V gene (reference sequence). The rearrangement links TRBV7-9 to TRBJ1-6; TRBD1 matches 7 bases. The sequence was collected from a female donor with multiple sclerosis, enrolled in a pregnancy study. This material consisted of CD4+ T cells from peripheral blood mononuclear cells, taken after pregnancy. The CDR3 is CASSSRTGEVNPPLHF. The CDR3 coding sequence is TGTGCCAGCAGCTCTCGAACAGGGGAGGTAAACCCACCCCTCCACTTT. Complete variable domain (other parts from reference TRBV7-9 and TRBJ1-6): DTGVSQNPRHKITKRGQNVTFRCDPISEHNRLYWYRQTLGQGPEFLTYFQNEAQLEKSRLLSDRFSAERPKGSFSTLEIQRTEQGDSAMYLCASSSRTGEVNPPLHFGNGTRLTVT.